The rows below give T cell receptor beta chains drawn from one sample of a study of technical replicates of blood from a handful of donors. Sequencing was performed with immunoSEQ multiplex PCR; in TCRdb, only in-frame clones are kept and a portion is missing. The data hold 68,000 or so clones, with roughly nine tenths observed a single time. Sequencing was done on a sample of T cells isolated from PBMCs. These receptors were collected from a human donor in good health. CDR3s include the opening cysteine and the closing phenylalanine or tryptophan. The D gene is left open where the match is weak. Not all rows give a size; the values are once, few, many and, for expanded clones, a class.

TRBJ1-1 | NA | TRBV29-1 | NA | CSVLGSLSSTEAFF | TGCAGCGTACTTGGTTCGCTCTCCTCCACTGAAGCTTTCTTT
TRBJ1-2 | NA | TRBV5-1 | NA | CASSLDNYGYTF | TGCGCCAGCAGCCTAGATAACTATGGCTACACCTTC
TRBJ2-5 | NA | TRBV7-2 | NA | CASSHDKAYQETQYF | TGTGCCAGCAGCCATGACAAGGCCTATCAAGAGACCCAGTACTTC
TRBJ1-1 | NA | TRBV27 | NA | CASSLAPYMNTEAFF | TGTGCCAGCAGTTTAGCTCCGTACATGAACACTGAAGCTTTCTTT
TRBJ2-7 | NA | TRBV7-2 | NA | CASSPLFSGYEQYF | TGTGCCAGCAGCCCCCTCTTTAGCGGATACGAGCAGTACTTC
TRBJ2-4 | NA | TRBV28 | once | CASLEVAKNIQYF | TGTGCCAGTCTAGAGGTAGCCAAAAACATTCAGTACTTC
TRBJ2-1 | TRBD2 | TRBV5-6 | once | CASSPGLAGTNEQFF | TGTGCCAGCAGCCCGGGACTAGCGGGTACAAATGAGCAGTTCTTC
TRBJ1-1 | TRBD1 | TRBV19 | NA | CASMLGQGVFF | TGTGCCAGTATGTTGGGACAGGGGGTTTTCTTT
TRBJ2-1 | TRBD2 | TRBV7-9 | NA | CASSYSGRLSAYNEQFF | TGTGCCAGCAGCTATAGCGGGAGGCTCTCTGCCTACAATGAGCAGTTCTTC
TRBJ1-3 | NA | TRBV10-3 | NA | CAISESHQGSGNTIYF | TGTGCCATCAGTGAGTCTCATCAGGGGTCCGGAAACACCATATATTTT
TRBJ1-5 | TRBD1 | TRBV6-1 | NA | CASQWDSTQPQHF | TGTGCCAGCCAATGGGACAGTACCCAGCCCCAGCATTTT
TRBJ2-7 | NA | TRBV15 | NA | CATSRTRQGISYEQYF | TGTGCCACCAGCAGAACCCGACAAGGAATTTCCTACGAGCAGTACTTC
TRBJ2-7 | NA | TRBV20-1 | NA | CSASYSEQYF | TGCAGTGCTAGTTACTCCGAGCAGTACTTC
TRBJ1-1 | TRBD1 | TRBV27 | NA | CASSWDSGWNTEAFF | TGTGCCAGCAGCTGGGACAGTGGATGGAACACTGAAGCTTTCTTT
TRBJ1-5 | TRBD1 | TRBV6-1 | once | CASSEAHRGQPQHF | TGTGCCAGCAGTGAAGCGCACAGGGGCCAGCCCCAGCATTTT
TRBJ1-2 | NA | TRBV27 | NA | CASSFKGANYGYTF | TGTGCCAGCAGTTTTAAAGGGGCTAACTATGGCTACACCTTC
TRBJ2-3 | NA | TRBV7-2 | NA | CASSLVSQFLTDTQYF | TGTGCCAGCAGCTTAGTATCTCAGTTTTTAACGGATACGCAGTATTTT
TRBJ2-3 | TRBD2 | TRBV28 | NA | CASSFGRVTDTQYF | TGTGCCAGCAGTTTCGGGAGGGTCACAGATACGCAGTATTTT
TRBJ1-2 | NA | TRBV7-2 | NA | CASSLERQGGYTF | TGTGCCAGCAGCTTAGAGAGGCAGGGGGGCTACACCTTC
TRBJ2-2 | TRBD1 | TRBV28 | NA | CASSPLPGTATGELFF | TGTGCCAGCAGTCCCCTCCCCGGGACAGCTACCGGGGAGCTGTTTTTT
TRBJ2-1 | NA | TRBV5-8 | once | CASSFLASLSYNEQFF | TGTGCCAGCAGCTTCCTCGCTAGTCTATCCTACAATGAGCAGTTCTTC
TRBJ1-2 | TRBD1 | TRBV9 | once | CASSVGTGTPGDGYTF | TGTGCCAGCAGCGTCGGGACAGGCACACCAGGGGATGGCTACACCTTC
TRBJ1-2 | NA | TRBV27 | NA | CASTAESEANYGYTF | TGTGCCAGCACCGCGGAATCCGAGGCTAACTATGGCTACACCTTC
TRBJ1-1 | NA | TRBV7-9 | NA | CASSDLGSLNTEAFF | TGTGCCAGCAGCGACCTCGGGAGCCTTAACACTGAAGCTTTCTTT
TRBJ2-3 | NA | TRBV19 | NA | CASSTGGDTQYF | TGTGCCAGTAGTACAGGGGGGGATACGCAGTATTTT
TRBJ2-3 | TRBD1 | TRBV2 | NA | CASSGDRGLLLTDTQYF | TGTGCCAGCAGTGGTGACAGGGGCTTACTGTTGACAGATACGCAGTATTTT
TRBJ2-5 | NA | TRBV18 | NA | CASSPRTTEETQYF | TGTGCCAGCTCACCAAGGACTACCGAAGAGACCCAGTACTTC
TRBJ2-3 | NA | TRBV7-3 | NA | CASSPSTASTDTQYF | TGTGCCAGCAGCCCATCGACAGCTAGCACAGATACGCAGTATTTT
TRBJ1-3 | TRBD1 | TRBV29-1 | NA | CSVVRDRSSGNTIYF | TGCAGCGTGGTCCGGGACAGGAGCTCTGGAAACACCATATATTTT
TRBJ2-1 | NA | TRBV27 | NA | CASSLGASGYNEQFF | TGTGCCAGCAGTTTGGGGGCTAGCGGATACAATGAGCAGTTCTTC
TRBJ1-2 | TRBD1 | TRBV19 | NA | CASSPGGAYGYTF | TGTGCCAGTAGTCCAGGGGGTGCCTATGGCTACACCTTC
TRBJ2-7 | TRBD1 | TRBV7-9 | NA | CASSLGDTGDEQYF | TGTGCCAGCAGCTTGGGGGACACAGGGGACGAGCAGTACTTC
TRBJ2-1 | NA | TRBV29-1 | NA | CSVVAGTYNEQFF | TGCAGCGTTGTTGCGGGAACCTACAATGAGCAGTTCTTC
TRBJ1-2 | NA | TRBV27 | NA | CASSELYSSNYGYTF | TGTGCCAGCAGCGAACTCTATTCTAGTAACTATGGCTACACCTTC
TRBJ1-1 | NA | TRBV6-5 | NA | CASRQQGPTEAFF | TGTGCCAGCAGACAACAGGGCCCCACTGAAGCTTTCTTT
TRBJ2-3 | TRBD2 | TRBV5-1 | NA | CASSLELAGGTQYF | TGCGCCAGCAGCTTGGAACTAGCGGGAGGGACGCAGTATTTT
TRBJ2-2 | NA | TRBV7-8 | NA | CASSGSFTGELFF | TGTGCCAGCAGCGGGAGCTTCACCGGGGAGCTGTTTTTT
TRBJ2-1 | NA | TRBV7-8 | NA | CASSLGHYNEQFF | TGTGCCAGCAGCTTAGGGCACTACAATGAGCAGTTCTTC
TRBJ2-1 | TRBD1 | TRBV2 | NA | CASTGTGGSSEQFF | TGTGCCAGCACGGGGACAGGGGGTTCTAGTGAGCAGTTCTTC
TRBJ2-7 | TRBD1 | TRBV6-1 | NA | CASSLTGTGTYEQYF | TGTGCCAGCAGTTTAACCGGGACAGGGACCTACGAGCAGTACTTC
TRBJ1-3 | TRBD1 | TRBV30 | NA | CAWIQGRNTIYF | TGTGCCTGGATACAGGGGAGAAACACCATATATTTT
TRBJ2-7 | TRBD2 | TRBV4-2 | once | CASSQGGLAGVREQYF | TGTGCCAGCAGCCAAGGGGGACTAGCGGGAGTGAGGGAGCAGTACTTC
TRBJ2-7 | TRBD2 | TRBV5-1 | NA | CASSMTSGGTYEQYF | TGCGCCAGCAGCATGACTAGCGGGGGGACCTACGAGCAGTACTTC
TRBJ2-7 | NA | TRBV29-1 | NA | CSAVTGIRYEQYF | TGCAGCGCCGTAACAGGGATTAGGTACGAGCAGTACTTC
TRBJ2-4 | NA | TRBV19 | NA | CASKGMRLAKNIQYF | TGTGCCAGTAAAGGCATGAGGCTAGCCAAAAACATTCAGTACTTC
TRBJ1-1 | NA | TRBV30 | NA | CAWRGRGPGTEAFF | TGTGCCTGGAGAGGCAGGGGACCTGGCACTGAAGCTTTCTTT
TRBJ2-7 | NA | TRBV28 | NA | CASRTSSYEQYF | TGTGCCAGCCGCACTAGTTCCTACGAGCAGTACTTC
TRBJ2-1 | NA | TRBV15 | NA | CATSALRELNEQFF | TGTGCCACCAGCGCGCTCCGGGAGTTAAATGAGCAGTTCTTC
TRBJ2-2 | NA | TRBV6-5 | once | CASSYPFGVAGELFF | TGTGCCAGCAGTTACCCCTTCGGGGTCGCCGGGGAGCTGTTTTTT
TRBJ2-3 | TRBD2 | TRBV4-2 | NA | CASSQDLTSGTSTDTQYF | TGTGCCAGCAGCCAAGATCTGACTAGCGGAACTAGCACAGATACGCAGTATTTT
TRBJ1-5 | TRBD1 | TRBV4-1 | NA | CASSLLTGSNQPQHF | TGCGCCAGCAGCCTGTTGACAGGGTCCAATCAGCCCCAGCATTTT
TRBJ2-7 | TRBD2 | TRBV6-5 | NA | CASSYWTSGSSYEQYF | TGTGCCAGCAGTTACTGGACTAGCGGGAGCTCCTACGAGCAGTACTTC
TRBJ2-3 | NA | TRBV19 | NA | CASSMWRVDTDTQYF | TGTGCCAGTAGTATGTGGCGGGTCGACACAGATACGCAGTATTTT
TRBJ2-1 | NA | TRBV7-9 | NA | CASSLAHSRDNEQFF | TGTGCCAGCAGCTTGGCACACAGCAGGGACAATGAGCAGTTCTTC
TRBJ2-7 | TRBD2 | TRBV9 | NA | CASSPRGENYEQYF | TGTGCCAGCAGCCCCCGGGGGGAAAACTACGAGCAGTACTTC